This T cell receptor beta chain originates from a study of regulatory T cells in long-lasting Graves disease. As for time point: persistent/refractory GD, antithyroid drugs over 5 years with positive TRAb. There was RNA extracted from PBMCs, and the TCR library was made from it. HTBI primers from iRepertoire and Arm-PCR of CDR3 regions yielded the TCR beta libraries. One entry per CDR3 protein results from TCRdb running MiXCR on the multiplex PCR reads. The sample includes fewer than 600,000 distinct CDR3 sequences, about 20% of them seen just once. V was shortened by 5 bases and J by 8 bases, with 25 bases between the two germline ends. Germline values: CDR1 MDHEN, CDR2 SYDVKM. This CDR3 comprises 17 residues.

This clonotype was obtained from a female donor with Graves disease. The chain joins TRBV28 to TRBJ2-1; D possibly corresponds to TRBD1 (6 bases). The input for sequencing was peripheral blood mononuclear cells (PBMCs), taken when the disease was refractory, from a patient treated with antithyroid drugs. The CDR3 bases are TGTGCCAGCAGTCAATCGCACCGGGACACCTACTCCTATGAGCAGTTCTTC. Translating it yields CASSQSHRDTYSYEQFF.